This TCR beta chain was recorded in a study of glioma-infiltrating T cells after dendritic cell vaccination. Across the whole study: At biweekly intervals, patients got three intradermal dendritic cell vaccine injections.

Time point of the sample: after dendritic cell vaccination, including at tumor progression/relapse. The data were produced by immunoSEQ multiplex PCR, yet TCRdb's version contains in-frame clones alone and is incomplete. The data contain fewer than 90,000 clones, 80% to 85% of them singletons. The CDR3 has 12 residues. The V gene lost 5 bases and the J gene lost 4 bases, with 9 bases spanning the gap. Germline CDR1 is SNHLY and CDR2 is FYNNEI. The chain carries TRBV2 and TRBJ2-7; a possible D gene is TRBD1 (6 bases). This clonotype was obtained from a human donor with glioblastoma. The specimen was blood, collected after dendritic cell vaccination. Written as DNA, the CDR3 is TGTGCCAGCAGTCCACAGGGTTACGAGCAGTACTTC. The encoded protein is CASSPQGYEQYF.